This TCR beta chain was captured in a study of healthy donors' naive CD4 and CD8 T cells. A linear amplification protocol produced the TCR libraries from roughly 550 ng of total RNA. The authors' processing: Sequencing covered around 78,000 rearranged alpha-chain transcripts across about five healthy donors. MiXCR was run by TCRdb on the reads, yielding one entry per CDR3 protein. TCRdb's processing, not the authors' own work, is the source of the V and J calls. The table records approximately 200,000 distinct CDR3 sequences, over 60% of them present only once. V lost 0 bases and J 6 bases, leaving 12 bases between the germline ends. Germline CDR1 is SGHNT and CDR2 is YYREEE (reference sequence). This CDR3 spans 14 amino acids. General study results and limits: Positive CDR3 charge linked to CD4+ cells, negative to CD8+ cells.

As concerns this clonotype: No antigen is known for it.

The material sequenced was naive CD4+ and CD8+ T cells sorted from blood, pooled from several donors. The sequence was obtained from a pool of human donors in good health; the sample pools cells from several healthy donors. The V gene is TRBV5-4, the J gene TRBJ1-1; no clear D. In DNA, the CDR3 is TGTGCCAGCAGCTTGGACGTGTGGACGGCTGAAGCTTTCTTT. Protein product: CASSLDVWTAEAFF.